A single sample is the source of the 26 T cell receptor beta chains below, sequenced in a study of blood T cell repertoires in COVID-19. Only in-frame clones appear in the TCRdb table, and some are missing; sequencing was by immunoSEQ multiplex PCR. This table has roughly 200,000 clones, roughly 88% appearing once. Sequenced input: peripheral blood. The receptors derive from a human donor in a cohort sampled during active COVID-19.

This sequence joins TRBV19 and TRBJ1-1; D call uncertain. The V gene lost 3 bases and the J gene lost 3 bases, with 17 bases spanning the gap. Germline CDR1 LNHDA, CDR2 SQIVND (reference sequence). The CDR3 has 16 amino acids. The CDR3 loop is CASSMPDGTRYTEAFF. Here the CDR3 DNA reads TGTGCCAGTAGTATGCCCGACGGTACGAGGTACACTGAAGCTTTCTTT.

CDR3 sequence: CASSLRQGAIHEQYF. DNA for the CDR3: TGTGCCAGCAGCTTACGACAGGGGGCCATCCACGAGCAGTACTTC. The chain links TRBV7-2 to TRBJ2-7, with TRBD1 identical over 10 bases. Trimming removed 2 bases from V and 5 bases from J; junction bases left unmatched: 6. Looked up from germline, CDR1 is SGHTA and CDR2 is FQGNSA. The CDR3 is 15 amino acids.

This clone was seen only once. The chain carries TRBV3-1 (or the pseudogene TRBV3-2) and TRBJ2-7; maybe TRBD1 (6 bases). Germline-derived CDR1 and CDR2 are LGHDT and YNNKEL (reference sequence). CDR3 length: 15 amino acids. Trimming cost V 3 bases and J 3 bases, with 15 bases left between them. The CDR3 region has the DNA TGTGCCAGCAGCCACACACATGGACAGTTCTACGAGCAGTACTTC. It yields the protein CASSHTHGQFYEQYF.

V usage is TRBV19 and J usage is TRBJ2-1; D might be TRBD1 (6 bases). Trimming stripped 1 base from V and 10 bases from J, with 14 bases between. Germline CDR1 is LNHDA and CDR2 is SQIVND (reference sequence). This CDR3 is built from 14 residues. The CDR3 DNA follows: TGTGCCAGTAGTATAGGGTTCCAGGGGCGGGAGCAGTTCTTC. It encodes CASSIGFQGREQFF.

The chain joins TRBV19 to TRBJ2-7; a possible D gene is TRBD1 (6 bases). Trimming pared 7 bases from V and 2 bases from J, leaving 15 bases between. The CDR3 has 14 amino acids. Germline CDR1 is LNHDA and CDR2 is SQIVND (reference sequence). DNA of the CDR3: TGTGCCAGTAAGGTGGGGGCGGGCGCCTACGAGCAGTACTTC. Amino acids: CASKVGAGAYEQYF.

CDR3 coding DNA: TGTGCCAGCAGCTTAACCCGGACAGGGGCTGGCTACACCTTC. This gives the protein CASSLTRTGAGYTF. This chain uses TRBV7-9 with TRBJ1-2, with TRBD1 matching 9 bases. Per the germline V gene, CDR1 is SEHNR and CDR2 is FQNEAQ (reference sequence). This CDR3 has 14 amino acids. V shed 2 bases, J shed 7 bases, and the junction held 5 bases outside the gene matches.

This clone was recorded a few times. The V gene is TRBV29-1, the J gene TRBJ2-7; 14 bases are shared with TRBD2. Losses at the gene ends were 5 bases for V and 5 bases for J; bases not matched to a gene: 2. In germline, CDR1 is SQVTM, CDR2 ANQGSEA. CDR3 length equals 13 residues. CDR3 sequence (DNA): TGCAGCGTTTCGACTAGCGGGAGGGACGAGCAGTACTTC. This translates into CSVSTSGRDEQYF.

This CDR3 is CASAKVAGALAKNIQYF. CDR3 DNA: TGTGCCAGCGCTAAGGTGGCGGGGGCTTTAGCCAAAAACATTCAGTACTTC. V gene TRBV18 combines with J gene TRBJ2-4, with D perhaps matching TRBD2 (7 bases). The CDR3 is 17 amino acids. V was shortened by 8 bases and J by 0 bases, with 20 bases between the two germline ends. Per the germline V gene, CDR1 is KGHSH and CDR2 is LQKENI. Complete variable domain (other parts from reference TRBV18 and TRBJ2-4): NAGVMQNPRHLVRRRGQEARLRCSPMKGHSHVYWYRQLPEEGLKFMVYLQKENIIDESGMPKERFSAEFPKEGPSILRIQQVVRGDSAAYFCASAKVAGALAKNIQYFGAGTRLSVL.

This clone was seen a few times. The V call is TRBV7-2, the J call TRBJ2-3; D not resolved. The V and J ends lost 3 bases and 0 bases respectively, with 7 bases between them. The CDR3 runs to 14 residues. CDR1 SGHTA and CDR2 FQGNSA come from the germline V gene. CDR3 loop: CASSLFTSTDTQYF. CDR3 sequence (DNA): TGTGCCAGCAGCTTGTTTACTAGCACAGATACGCAGTATTTT.

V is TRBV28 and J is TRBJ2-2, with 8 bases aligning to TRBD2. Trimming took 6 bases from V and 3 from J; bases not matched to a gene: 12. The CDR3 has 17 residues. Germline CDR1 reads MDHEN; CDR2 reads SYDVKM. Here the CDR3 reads CASSPHSGNFDTGELFF. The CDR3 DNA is TGTGCCAGCAGCCCCCATAGCGGGAATTTCGACACCGGGGAGCTGTTTTTT.

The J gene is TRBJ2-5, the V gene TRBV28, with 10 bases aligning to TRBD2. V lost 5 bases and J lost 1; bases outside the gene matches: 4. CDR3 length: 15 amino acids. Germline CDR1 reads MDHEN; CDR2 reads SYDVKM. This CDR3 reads CASSASGSVQETQYF. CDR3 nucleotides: TGTGCCAGCAGTGCTAGCGGGAGCGTCCAAGAGACCCAGTACTTC.

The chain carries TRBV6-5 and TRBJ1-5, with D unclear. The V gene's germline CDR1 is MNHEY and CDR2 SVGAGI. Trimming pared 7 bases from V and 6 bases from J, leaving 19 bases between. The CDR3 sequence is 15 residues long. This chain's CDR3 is CASTPRAGLGQPQHF. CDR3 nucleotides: TGTGCCAGCACCCCTAGGGCGGGGTTGGGTCAGCCCCAGCATTTT.

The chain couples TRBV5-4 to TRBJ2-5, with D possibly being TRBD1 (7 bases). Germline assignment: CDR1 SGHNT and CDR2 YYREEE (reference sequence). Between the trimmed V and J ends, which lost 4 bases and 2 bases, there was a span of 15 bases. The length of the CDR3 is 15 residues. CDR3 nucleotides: TGTGCCAGCAGCAAACCCGGGGGACAGCAAGAGACCCAGTACTTC. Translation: CASSKPGGQQETQYF.

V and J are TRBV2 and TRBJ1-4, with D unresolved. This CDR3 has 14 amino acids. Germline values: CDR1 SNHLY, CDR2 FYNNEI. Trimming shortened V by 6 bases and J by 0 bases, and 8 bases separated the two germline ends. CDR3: CASRTVATNEKLFF. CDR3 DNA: TGTGCCAGCAGAACAGTTGCAACTAATGAAAAACTGTTTTTT.

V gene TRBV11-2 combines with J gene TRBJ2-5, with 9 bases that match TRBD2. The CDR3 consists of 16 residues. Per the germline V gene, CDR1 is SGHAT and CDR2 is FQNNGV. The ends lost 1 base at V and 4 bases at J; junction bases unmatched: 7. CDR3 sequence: CASSLGAGGPRETQYF. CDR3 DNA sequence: TGTGCCAGCAGCTTAGGGGCGGGAGGGCCTAGAGAGACCCAGTACTTC.

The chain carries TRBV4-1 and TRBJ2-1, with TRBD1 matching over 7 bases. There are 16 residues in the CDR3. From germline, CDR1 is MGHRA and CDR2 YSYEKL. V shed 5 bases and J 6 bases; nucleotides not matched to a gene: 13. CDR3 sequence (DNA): TGCGCCAGCAGCATGCCCTTCGGGACAGTTGGCAATGAGCAGTTCTTC. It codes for CASSMPFGTVGNEQFF.

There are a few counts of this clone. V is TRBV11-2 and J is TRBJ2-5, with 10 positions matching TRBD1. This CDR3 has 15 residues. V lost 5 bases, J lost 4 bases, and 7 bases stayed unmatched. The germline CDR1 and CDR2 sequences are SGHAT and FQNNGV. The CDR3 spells CASSHDRGRGETQYF. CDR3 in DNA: TGTGCCAGCAGCCATGACAGGGGGCGCGGAGAGACCCAGTACTTC.

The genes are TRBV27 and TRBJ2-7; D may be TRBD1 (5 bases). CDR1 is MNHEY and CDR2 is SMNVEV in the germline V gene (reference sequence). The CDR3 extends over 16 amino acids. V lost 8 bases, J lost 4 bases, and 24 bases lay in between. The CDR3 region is CASSSIGAGSKYEQYF. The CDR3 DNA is TGTGCCAGCTCCTCCATTGGGGCAGGGTCAAAATACGAGCAGTACTTC.

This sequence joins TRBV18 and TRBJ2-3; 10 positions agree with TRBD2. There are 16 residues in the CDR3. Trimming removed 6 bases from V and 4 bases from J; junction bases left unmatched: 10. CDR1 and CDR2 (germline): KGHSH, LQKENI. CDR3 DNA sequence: TGTGCCAGCTCCCCGAACAGCGGGAGGGCCCCAGATACGCAGTATTTT. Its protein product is CASSPNSGRAPDTQYF.

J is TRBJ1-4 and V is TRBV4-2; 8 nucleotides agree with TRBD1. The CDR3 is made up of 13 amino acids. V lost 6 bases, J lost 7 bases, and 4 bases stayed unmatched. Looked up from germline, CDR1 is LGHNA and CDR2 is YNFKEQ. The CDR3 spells CASRDRASEKLFF. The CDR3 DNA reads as TGTGCCAGCAGGGACAGGGCTTCTGAAAAACTGTTTTTT.

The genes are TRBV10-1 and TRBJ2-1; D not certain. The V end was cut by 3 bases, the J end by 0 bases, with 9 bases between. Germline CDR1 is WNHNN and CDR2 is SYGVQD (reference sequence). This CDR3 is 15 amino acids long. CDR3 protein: CASSDSASSYNEQFF. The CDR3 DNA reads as TGCGCCAGCAGTGATTCTGCGAGCTCCTACAATGAGCAGTTCTTC.

CDR3 amino acids: CASRKTGTYEQYF. The DNA of the CDR3 is TGTGCCAGTAGAAAGACAGGAACCTACGAGCAGTACTTC. The chain uses TRBV19 and TRBJ2-7, with a tentative D call TRBD1 (6 bases). Per the germline V gene, CDR1 is LNHDA and CDR2 is SQIVND (reference sequence). V was cut by 6 bases and J by 2 bases, with 11 bases left in between. The CDR3 contains 13 residues.

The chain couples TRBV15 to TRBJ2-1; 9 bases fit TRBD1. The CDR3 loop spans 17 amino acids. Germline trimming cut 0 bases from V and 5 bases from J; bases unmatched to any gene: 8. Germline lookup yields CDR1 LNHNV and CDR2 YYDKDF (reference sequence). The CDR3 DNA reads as TGTGCCACCAGCAGAGATCTAGGACAGGGGATTAACAATGAGCAGTTCTTC. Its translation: CATSRDLGQGINNEQFF.

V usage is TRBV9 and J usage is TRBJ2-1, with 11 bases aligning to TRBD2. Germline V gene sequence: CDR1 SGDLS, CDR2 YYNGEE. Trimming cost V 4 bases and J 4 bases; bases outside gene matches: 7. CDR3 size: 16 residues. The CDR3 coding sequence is TGTGCCAGCAGCCCCCAGGTAGCGGGAGGGTACAATGAGCAGTTCTTC. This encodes CASSPQVAGGYNEQFF.

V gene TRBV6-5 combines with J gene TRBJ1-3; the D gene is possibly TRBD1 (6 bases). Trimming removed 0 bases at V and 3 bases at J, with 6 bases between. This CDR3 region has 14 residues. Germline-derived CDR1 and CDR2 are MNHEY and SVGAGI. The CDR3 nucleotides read TGTGCCAGCAGTTACTCGGACAGTGGAAACACCATATATTTT. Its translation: CASSYSDSGNTIYF.

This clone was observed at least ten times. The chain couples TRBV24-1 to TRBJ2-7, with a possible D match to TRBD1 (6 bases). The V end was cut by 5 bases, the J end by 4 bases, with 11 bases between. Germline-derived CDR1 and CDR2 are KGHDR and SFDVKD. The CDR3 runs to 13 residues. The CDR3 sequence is CATSGGHLYEQYF. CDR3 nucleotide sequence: TGTGCCACCAGTGGGGGACACCTGTACGAGCAGTACTTC.